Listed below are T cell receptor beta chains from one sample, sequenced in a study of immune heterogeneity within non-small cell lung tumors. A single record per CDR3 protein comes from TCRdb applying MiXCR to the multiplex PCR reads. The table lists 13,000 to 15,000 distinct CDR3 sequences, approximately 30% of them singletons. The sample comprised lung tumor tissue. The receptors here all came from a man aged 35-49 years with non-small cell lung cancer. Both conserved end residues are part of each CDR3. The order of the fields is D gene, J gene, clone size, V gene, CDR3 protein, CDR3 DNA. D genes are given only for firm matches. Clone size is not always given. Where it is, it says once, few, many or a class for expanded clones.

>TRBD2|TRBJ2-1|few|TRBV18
CASSPRTSGYYNEQFF
TGTGCCAGCTCACCACGGACTAGCGGTTACTACAATGAGCAGTTCTTC
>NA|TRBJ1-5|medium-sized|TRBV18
CASSPLGDQPQHF
TGTGCCAGCTCACCCCTTGGGGATCAGCCCCAGCATTTT
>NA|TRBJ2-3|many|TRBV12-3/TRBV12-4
CASSLRFTQYF
TGTGCCAGCAGTTTACGATTTACGCAGTATTTT
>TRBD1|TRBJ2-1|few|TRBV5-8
CASSPTRQGTYNEQFF
TGTGCCAGCAGCCCGACTCGACAGGGAACCTACAATGAGCAGTTCTTC
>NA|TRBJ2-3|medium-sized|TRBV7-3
CASSSRHPDTQYF
TGTGCCAGCAGCTCCCGACATCCCGATACGCAGTATTTT
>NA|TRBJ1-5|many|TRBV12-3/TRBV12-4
CASSLVTEEGPQHF
TGTGCCAGCAGTTTAGTTACCGAAGAAGGGCCCCAGCATTTT
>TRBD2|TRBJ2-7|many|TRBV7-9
CASRNSGRVPEQYF
TGTGCCAGCAGAAATAGCGGGAGGGTGCCCGAGCAGTACTTC
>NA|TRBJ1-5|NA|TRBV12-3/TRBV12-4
CSSNQGPQPQHF
TGTTCCAGTAATCAGGGCCCTCAGCCCCAGCATTTT
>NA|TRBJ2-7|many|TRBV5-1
CASKFGGHDEQYF
TGCGCCAGCAAATTCGGCGGTCATGACGAGCAGTACTTC
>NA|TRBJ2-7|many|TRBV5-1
CASSLLGDYEQYF
TGCGCCAGCAGCCTCTTGGGGGACTACGAGCAGTACTTC
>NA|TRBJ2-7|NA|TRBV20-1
CSARYSSWSQYEQYF
TGCAGTGCTAGATATTCAAGCTGGAGTCAGTACGAGCAGTACTTC
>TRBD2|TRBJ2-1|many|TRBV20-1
CSGGSKHNEQFF
TGCAGCGGGGGGTCAAAACACAATGAGCAGTTCTTC
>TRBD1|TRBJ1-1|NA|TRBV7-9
CASSKAGTGTTEAFF
TGTGCCAGCAGCAAAGCCGGGACAGGGACCACTGAAGCTTTCTTT